Presented here are 13 T cell receptor beta chains from one specimen sequenced in a study of shared clonotypes between healthy human individuals. TCRdb's table, derived via immunoSEQ multiplex PCR, lists solely in-frame clones and lacks some. This sample has roughly 2.2 million clones, with 85% to 95% found just once. Sequencing was performed on naive CD4+ T cells from PBMCs. Noted subset: CD45RA+ positively selected. The receptor set was obtained from a man between 18 and 29 years old in good health. Some clones in this sample may be carry-over from other donors' samples.

V is TRBV11-3 and J is TRBJ2-7; D may be TRBD1 (5 bases). Germline CDR1 and CDR2: SGHNT and YENEEA. The V end lost 1 base, the J end lost 5 bases, and 12 bases lay between the germline ends. This CDR3 region has 14 residues. CDR3 coding DNA: TGTGCCAGCAGCTTAGCTGGTAAAGGGGACGAGCAGTACTTC. Protein: CASSLAGKGDEQYF.

The genes are TRBV29-1 and TRBJ2-2; D remains unclear. The CDR3 runs 12 residues. From germline, CDR1 is SQVTM and CDR2 ANQGSEA. Trimming shortened V by 5 bases and J by 4 bases, and 8 bases separated the two germline ends. As DNA, the CDR3 is TGCAGCGTTATGAGATTCACCGGGGAGCTGTTTTTT. Protein: CSVMRFTGELFF.

CDR3 amino acids: CASSRTDRAGKLFF. The CDR3 DNA reads TGTGCCAGCAGCCGCACGGACAGGGCCGGAAAACTGTTTTTT. The V gene is TRBV5-6, the J gene TRBJ1-4, with TRBD1 matching over 8 bases. Per germline, CDR1 SGHDT and CDR2 YYEEEE. This CDR3 spans 14 amino acids. The trim removed 4 bases at V and 10 bases at J, leaving 9 bases unmatched.

The chain combines TRBV5-6 with TRBJ2-5; the match to TRBD2 covers 7 bases. V gave up 3 bases and J gave up 5 bases; unmatched junction bases: 13. Looked up from germline, CDR1 is SGHDT and CDR2 is YYEEEE. The CDR3 totals 16 residues. The CDR3 spells CASSSRDYILRETQYF. Here the CDR3 DNA reads TGTGCCAGCAGCTCCCGGGACTATATATTGAGGGAGACCCAGTACTTC.

This chain uses TRBV5-1 with TRBJ2-2, with 11 bases identical to TRBD1. Germline V gene sequence: CDR1 SGHRS, CDR2 YFSETQ. This CDR3 has 16 residues. With 4 bases clipped from V and 4 bases from J, the junction kept 6 bases outside the gene matches. The CDR3 protein is CASSSRTGGTTGELFF. DNA of the CDR3: TGCGCCAGCAGCAGCAGGACAGGGGGCACCACCGGGGAGCTGTTTTTT. The full variable domain, rest sourced from reference TRBV5-1 and TRBJ2-2, is KAGVTQTPRYLIKTRGQQVTLSCSPISGHRSVSWYQQTPGQGLQFLFEYFSETQRNKGNFPGRFSGRQFSNSRSEMNVSTLELGDSALYLCASSSRTGGTTGELFFGEGSRLTVL.

The chain uses TRBV5-1 and TRBJ2-1; a possible D gene is TRBD2 (5 bases). V dropped 0 bases and J dropped 4 bases, with 11 bases sitting between them. The CDR3 has 15 amino acids. The germline CDR1 and CDR2 sequences are SGHRS and YFSETQ. The CDR3 DNA reads as TGCGCCAGCAGCTTGGAGCCTAGCAGATACAATGAGCAGTTCTTC. Protein product: CASSLEPSRYNEQFF.

This chain links TRBV10-3 with TRBJ2-1; no reliable D call. This CDR3 has 14 residues. Germline V gene data show CDR1 as ENHRY and CDR2 as SYGVKD. V lost 3 bases and J lost 4, with 10 bases in between. The CDR3 reads CAISDNGPYNEQFF. The CDR3 nucleotides read TGTGCCATCAGTGATAATGGACCTTACAATGAGCAGTTCTTC.

V gene TRBV6-1 combines with J gene TRBJ2-7; the match to TRBD2 covers 7 bases. The junction had 8 bases not matched to a gene; V was cut back by 1 base and J by 5 bases. CDR1 is MNHNS and CDR2 is SASEGT in the germline V gene. This CDR3 comprises 15 residues. In DNA form, the CDR3 reads TGTGCCAGCAGTGAAGAGGGTAGGGGAGGGAACGAGCAGTACTTC. It codes for CASSEEGRGGNEQYF.

The chain employs TRBV7-3 and TRBJ2-5; the match to TRBD2 covers 8 bases. The CDR3 length is 13 residues. Trimming cost V 5 bases and J 4 bases; bases outside gene matches: 3. The germline V gene has CDR1 SGHTA and CDR2 FQGTGA. CDR3 residues: CASSRRGGETQYF. The CDR3 DNA reads as TGTGCCAGCAGCCGCCGGGGGGGAGAGACCCAGTACTTC.

As for this clone: Mismatch with germline at one junction end may stem from a read error. The same CDR3 also results from other DNA sequences found in this sample. V gene TRBV28 combines with J gene TRBJ2-7; a weak D match, TRBD1 (5 bases). From germline, CDR1 is MDHEN and CDR2 SYDVKM. This CDR3 region has 14 residues. Written as DNA, the CDR3 is TGTGCCACCACTCCCGGTGACAGAGCCTACGAACAGTACTTC. Translating it yields CATTPGDRAYEQYF.

The chain links TRBV11-3 to TRBJ2-5; 11 bases align to TRBD1. Per germline, CDR1 SGHNT and CDR2 YENEEA. V shed 4 bases, J shed 4 bases, and the junction held 5 bases outside the gene matches. The CDR3 is 15 residues long. CDR3 bases: TGTGCCAGCAGCTCCCCCGGGACAGGGGGAGAGACCCAGTACTTC. This translates into CASSSPGTGGETQYF.

The rearrangement joins TRBV10-3 to TRBJ1-2; TRBD1 agrees at 7 bases. V shed 4 bases and J 6 bases; nucleotides not matched to a gene: 5. The CDR3 extends over 13 amino acids. Germline-derived CDR1 and CDR2 are ENHRY and SYGVKD. The CDR3 is CAISGGGANGYTF. The CDR3, as DNA: TGTGCCATCAGTGGAGGGGGCGCGAATGGCTACACCTTC.

The gene calls are TRBV4-1 and TRBJ2-7, with 10 bases identical to TRBD2. This CDR3 spans 16 amino acids. CDR1 and CDR2 (germline): MGHRA, YSYEKL. Germline trimming cut 0 bases from V and 3 bases from J; bases unmatched to any gene: 5. CDR3 nucleotides: TGCGCCAGCAGCCAAGATAGGACTAGCGGTTTCTACGAGCAGTACTTC. It translates to CASSQDRTSGFYEQYF.